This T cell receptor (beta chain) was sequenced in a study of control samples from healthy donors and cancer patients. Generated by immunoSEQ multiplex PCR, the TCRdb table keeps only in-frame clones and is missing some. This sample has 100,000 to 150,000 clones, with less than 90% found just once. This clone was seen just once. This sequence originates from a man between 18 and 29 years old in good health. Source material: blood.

CDR3 coding DNA: TGTGCCAGCCTCCAGACAGGGAACTCGTTAGCCTACGAGCAGTACTTC. Residues: CASLQTGNSLAYEQYF. V gene TRBV28 combines with J gene TRBJ2-7; 7 nucleotides align to TRBD1. From germline, CDR1 is MDHEN and CDR2 SYDVKM. The CDR3 is 16 residues long. Trimming removed 8 bases from V and 2 bases from J; junction bases left unmatched: 15. Looking up the rest from reference TRBV28 and TRBJ2-7 gives the full variable domain: DVKVTQSSRYLVKRTGEKVFLECVQDMDHENMFWYRQDPGLGLRLIYFSYDVKMKEKGDIPEGYSVSREKKERFSLILESASTNQTSMYLCASLQTGNSLAYEQYFGPGTRLTVT.